These 27 T cell receptor beta chains were all obtained from the same sample, sequenced in a study of blood T cells in healthy people across ages. A second PCR, run for about 7 to 11 cycles, used a sample-barcoded 5' primer plus a J-beta primer mix. Each CDR3 protein is one row after TCRdb ran MiXCR on the 5' RACE reads. In the table there are 700,000 to 850,000 distinct CDR3 sequences, about 34% of which are singletons. The sample was blood. These receptors were taken from a man aged 18 to 30 in good health.

This chain uses TRBV7-6 with TRBJ2-1, with TRBD2 as a possible D gene (6 bases). V was shortened by 3 bases and J by 3 bases, with 9 bases between the two germline ends. The germline gives CDR1 SGHVS, CDR2 FNYEAQ. The CDR3 extends over 14 amino acids. This CDR3 is CASSLSGFYNEQFF. In DNA, the CDR3 is TGTGCCAGCAGCTTGAGCGGGTTCTACAATGAGCAGTTCTTC.

This clonotype came up once. V and J are TRBV12-3 or TRBV12-4 and TRBJ2-6, with D possibly being TRBD1 or TRBD2 (5 bases each). The V end was cut by 4 bases, the J end by 0 bases, with 7 bases between. This CDR3 has 15 residues. The DNA of the CDR3 is TGTGCCAGCAGTTCGGGGCTCTCTGGGGCCAACGTCCTGACTTTC. It encodes CASSSGLSGANVLTF.

The table lists this clonotype with a few counts. The V and J genes are TRBV6-5 and TRBJ2-5; a possible D gene is TRBD2 (5 bases). CDR1 is MNHEY and CDR2 is SVGAGI in the germline V gene. CDR3 length: 14 residues. V lost 0 bases and J lost 2, with 7 bases in between. The CDR3 protein is CASSYSRRQETQYF. The DNA for the CDR3 is TGTGCCAGCAGTTACTCGAGGAGGCAAGAGACCCAGTACTTC.

The sample holds a few counts of this clonotype. A much larger clone lies one base from this, so it may be a read error. The chain couples TRBV6-5 to TRBJ2-3; perhaps D is TRBD1 or TRBD2 (5 bases each). There are 14 residues in the CDR3. Germline V lookup: CDR1 MNHEY, CDR2 SVGAGI. CDR3 amino acids: CASSGDLSTDTRYF. As DNA, the CDR3 is TGTGCCAGCAGTGGGGACCTTAGCACAGATACGCGGTATTTT.

Turning to this clonotype: A much larger clonotype is one base distant, so this may be a read error. The chain uses TRBV10-3 and TRBJ2-1, with a weak D call TRBD1 (6 bases). CDR1 is ENHRY, CDR2 SYGVKD, per germline. The V gene lost 8 bases and the J gene lost 13 bases, with 24 bases spanning the gap. This CDR3 region has 14 residues. The CDR3 DNA reads as TGTGCCATCGCCGCCGGACAGCTCCAAGAGACCCAGTTCTTC. This codes for CAIAAGQLQETQFF.

The chain uses TRBV6-1 and TRBJ2-1; the D gene is possibly TRBD1 (6 bases). The J call may be faulty, since TRBJ2-7 better matches the DNA end. The V gene's germline CDR1 is MNHNS and CDR2 SASEGT. The CDR3 is 16 amino acids. The CDR3 region is CASSAQGEAAYNEQYF. The DNA for the CDR3 is TGTGCCAGCAGCGCACAGGGAGAAGCGGCCTACAATGAGCAGTACTTC.

The rearrangement joins TRBV28 to TRBJ2-5; TRBD1 matches 9 bases. CDR3 length equals 15 residues. Trimming removed 6 bases from V and 5 bases from J; junction bases left unmatched: 10. Germline lookup yields CDR1 MDHEN and CDR2 SYDVKM. The CDR3 nucleotides are TGTGCCAGCAGCCCACAGGGGGCGGTAAGGGAGACCCAGTACTTC. It is translated as CASSPQGAVRETQYF. The complete variable domain, with remaining parts taken from reference TRBV28 and TRBJ2-5, reads DVKVTQSSRYLVKRTGEKVFLECVQDMDHENMFWYRQDPGLGLRLIYFSYDVKMKEKGDIPEGYSVSREKKERFSLILESASTNQTSMYLCASSPQGAVRETQYFGPGTRLLVL.

The chain is built from TRBV7-6 and TRBJ2-1; unclear D gene. Per germline, CDR1 SGHVS and CDR2 FNYEAQ. Trimming shortened V by 5 bases and J by 5 bases, and 13 bases separated the two germline ends. There are 14 residues in the CDR3. For the CDR3, the DNA is TGTGCCAGCAGCCCATTGCCGGTAAACAATGAGCAGTTCTTC. This encodes CASSPLPVNNEQFF.

This rearrangement joins TRBV20-1 to TRBJ1-1; 7 nucleotides agree with TRBD1. V was clipped by 1 base and J by 3 bases; unmatched bases: 5. This CDR3 contains 14 residues. Per the germline V gene, CDR1 is DFQATT and CDR2 is SNEGSKA (reference sequence). This CDR3 is CSARVGGGDTEAFF. CDR3 coding DNA: TGCAGTGCTAGAGTCGGAGGGGGCGACACTGAAGCTTTCTTT.

This clonotype showed up many times. The V call is TRBV7-2, the J call TRBJ1-2; a weak D match, TRBD1 (5 bases). Germline V CDR1 and CDR2: SGHTA, FQGNSA. The CDR3 covers 14 residues. Trimming left V 3 bases short and J 4 bases short, with 12 bases between. The CDR3 DNA is TGTGCCAGCAGCTTGATTAAGGGGAGCTATGGCTACACCTTC. It encodes CASSLIKGSYGYTF. Together with reference TRBV7-2 and TRBJ1-2, the CDR3 gives the full variable domain: GAGVSQSPSNKVTEKGKDVELRCDPISGHTALYWYRQSLGQGLEFLIYFQGNSAPDKSGLPSDRFSAERTGGSVSTLTIQRTQQEDSAVYLCASSLIKGSYGYTFGSGTRLTVV.

There are a few counts of this clonotype. The chain employs TRBV7-9 and TRBJ2-1, with no clear D. This CDR3 has 17 residues. Trimming stripped 1 base from V and 6 bases from J, with 19 bases between. Germline CDR1 is SEHNR and CDR2 is FQNEAQ (reference sequence). The CDR3 region has the DNA TGTGCCAGCAGCTTAGATTATAGGGCGCCGGGCCCCAATGAGCAGTTCTTC. Amino acids: CASSLDYRAPGPNEQFF.

The chain joins TRBV7-9 to TRBJ1-1; tentatively, D is TRBD1 (6 bases). Germline-derived CDR1 and CDR2 are SEHNR and FQNEAQ (reference sequence). With 4 bases removed from V and 4 bases from J, the gap between germline ends came to 13 bases. The CDR3 is made up of 14 amino acids. CDR3 in DNA: TGTGCCAGCAGCTCAGTGTTCAGGGGCACTGAAGCTTTCTTT. Protein product: CASSSVFRGTEAFF. Full variable domain (missing parts from reference TRBV7-9 and TRBJ1-1): DTGVSQNPRHKITKRGQNVTFRCDPISEHNRLYWYRQTLGQGPEFLTYFQNEAQLEKSRLLSDRFSAERPKGSFSTLEIQRTEQGDSAMYLCASSSVFRGTEAFFGQGTRLTVV.

Comments on this clonotype: The junction shows a germline mismatch at one end, possibly a read error. The J gene is TRBJ2-3, the V gene TRBV24-1; D is undetermined. CDR1 is KGHDR and CDR2 is SFDVKD in the germline V gene. There are 13 residues in the CDR3. CDR3 in amino acids: CATSEAHTDMQYF. The CDR3 DNA is TGTGCCACCAGTGAAGCTCACACAGATATGCAGTATTTT.

There are a few counts of this clonotype. The chain combines TRBV2 with TRBJ1-1; D not resolved. Trimming cost V 2 bases and J 4 bases, with 8 bases left between them. The CDR3 is made up of 13 amino acids. CDR1 is SNHLY and CDR2 is FYNNEI in the germline V gene. As DNA, the CDR3 is TGTGCCAGCAGTGAAAAGGCGGGCACTGAAGCTTTCTTT. It is translated as CASSEKAGTEAFF.

The rearrangement uses TRBV7-8 and TRBJ1-5; D may be TRBD1 (5 bases). Trimming cost V 5 bases and J 8 bases, with 10 bases left between them. Germline-derived CDR1 and CDR2 are SGHVS and FQNEAQ. The CDR3 extends over 12 amino acids. The CDR3 loop reads CASSPVGEPQHF. The CDR3 DNA sequence: TGTGCCAGCAGCCCCGTGGGGGAGCCCCAGCATTTT.

The CDR3 nucleotides read TGCGCCAGCAGCTTGGAGGGGGGCCGACCTGAAGCTTTCTTT. Its protein product is CASSLEGGRPEAFF. V and J are TRBV5-1 and TRBJ1-1, with D perhaps matching TRBD1 (6 bases). Germline V gene lookup returns CDR1 SGHRS and CDR2 YFSETQ. V shed 0 bases and J shed 6 bases, with 12 bases lying between them. This CDR3 spans 14 amino acids.

This clonotype occurred a few times. The chain links TRBV27 to TRBJ1-2, with D perhaps TRBD1 (5 bases). V dropped 3 bases and J dropped 8 bases, with 16 bases sitting between them. CDR1 MNHEY and CDR2 SMNVEV come from the germline V gene (reference sequence). CDR3 length equals 14 residues. CDR3: CASSFRQGLWGYTF. The CDR3 nucleotides read TGTGCCAGCAGTTTCCGGCAGGGCCTATGGGGCTACACCTTC.

This clonotype turned up a few times. The rearrangement links TRBV20-1 to TRBJ2-7, with 7 positions matching TRBD1. This CDR3 has 15 amino acids. Germline V gives CDR1 DFQATT, CDR2 SNEGSKA (reference sequence). V lost 2 bases to trimming and J lost 2 bases; unmatched junction nucleotides: 9. The CDR3 is CSARHNGQAPYEQYF. The CDR3 region has the DNA TGCAGTGCTAGACACAACGGACAGGCCCCCTACGAGCAGTACTTC.

This clonotype occurred many times. The genes are TRBV6-2 or TRBV6-3 and TRBJ1-2, with D possibly TRBD1 on 5 matching bases. Trimming took off 7 bases at V and 4 bases at J, with 19 bases between the two ends. Germline CDR1 MNHEY, CDR2 SVGEGT. The CDR3 runs 15 residues. Here the CDR3 DNA reads TGTGCCAGCACCTTGGATGGACGGGACCGCTATGGCTACACCTTC. The encoded protein is CASTLDGRDRYGYTF.

The V call is TRBV20-1, the J call TRBJ1-6; D may be TRBD1 (6 bases). The CDR3 loop spans 16 amino acids. The V gene lost 6 bases and the J gene lost 0 bases, with 15 bases spanning the gap. CDR1 is DFQATT, CDR2 SNEGSKA, per germline (reference sequence). CDR3 coding DNA: TGCAGTGCGAGTCCGACAGGACCCTCCTATAATTCACCCCTCCACTTT. Protein product: CSASPTGPSYNSPLHF.

The chain employs TRBV5-6 and TRBJ2-5; the D is unclear. This CDR3 region has 18 residues. Trimming cost V 0 bases and J 4 bases, with 22 bases left between them. Germline CDR1 reads SGHDT; CDR2 reads YYEEEE. This CDR3 reads CASSLGAGWGTMGETQYF. CDR3 bases: TGTGCCAGCAGCTTGGGGGCCGGGTGGGGAACCATGGGAGAGACCCAGTACTTC.

This clonotype has just a few counts. The CDR3 sequence: CASSLDGRATEAFF. The CDR3, as DNA: TGTGCCAGCAGCTTAGATGGCAGGGCCACTGAAGCTTTCTTT. The chain uses TRBV7-3 and TRBJ1-1; perhaps TRBD1 as D (5 bases). Trimming shortened V by 2 bases and J by 4 bases, and 11 bases separated the two germline ends. The germline V gene has CDR1 SGHTA and CDR2 FQGTGA. The CDR3 sequence is 14 residues long.

This clonotype was seen once. The chain recombines TRBV20-1 with TRBJ2-3, with TRBD1 matching 10 bases. Germline V lookup: CDR1 DFQATT, CDR2 SNEGSKA (reference sequence). V gave up 6 bases and J gave up 5 bases; unmatched junction bases: 8. The CDR3 sequence is 14 residues long. The CDR3 sequence: CSAPGQGLKDTQYF. Written as DNA, the CDR3 is TGCAGTGCCCCGGGACAGGGGTTGAAAGATACGCAGTATTTT.

This clonotype was observed a handful of times. The J gene is TRBJ2-1, the V gene TRBV3-1; D unresolved. The germline V gene encodes CDR1 LGHDT and CDR2 YNNKEL (reference sequence). The CDR3 is made up of 12 amino acids. V was shortened by 0 bases and J by 9 bases, with 6 bases between the two germline ends. The CDR3, as DNA: TGTGCCAGCAGCCAAGATTGGACTGAGCAGTTCTTC. It encodes CASSQDWTEQFF.

As to this clonotype: Relative to the germline gene, one junction end is altered; a read error may explain this. The gene calls are TRBV18 and TRBJ2-3, with a weak D call TRBD2 (5 bases). The CDR3 runs to 15 residues. CDR1 KGHSH and CDR2 LQKENI come from the germline V gene. The CDR3, as DNA: TGTGCCAGCTCACAAAGCCGGGAAGATACAGATACGCGGTATTTT. Its protein product is CASSQSREDTDTRYF.

This clonotype was picked up a small number of times. The rearrangement uses TRBV20-1 and TRBJ2-4; possibly TRBD2 for D (6 bases). Germline V lookup: CDR1 DFQATT, CDR2 SNEGSKA (reference sequence). CDR3 length equals 15 residues. The V and J ends lost 1 base and 1 base respectively, with 11 bases between them. The CDR3, as DNA: TGCAGTGCTAGAGCGGGAGAGGGGGCCAAAAACATTCAGTACTTC. Translated, it gives CSARAGEGAKNIQYF.

The chain has TRBV11-2 and TRBJ1-1; TRBD1 agrees at 7 bases. Germline V gene data show CDR1 as SGHAT and CDR2 as FQNNGV. V lost 5 bases, J lost 0 bases, and 24 bases stayed unmatched. The CDR3 has 21 amino acids. DNA for the CDR3: TGTGCCAGCAGCACCTCGACAGGGATAACCTCCCACAGAAACATGAACACTGAAGCTTTCTTT. It encodes CASSTSTGITSHRNMNTEAFF.